These 18 T cell receptor beta chains came from one sample sequenced in a study of OX40 agonist ivuxolimab in advanced cancers. Profiling relied on immunoSEQ multiplex PCR, and the TCRdb table lists in-frame clones only, not all of them. The data show about 77,000 clones, about 84% seen once. Sequenced here: CD4+ or CD8+ T cells sorted from blood, sampled in a trial of the OX40 agonist ivuxolimab. The origin of the receptors is an adult with an advanced solid tumor such as melanoma, head and neck, liver or kidney cancer.

The genes are TRBV29-1 and TRBJ2-5; D gene ambiguous. This CDR3 has 11 amino acids. The germline V and J ends were trimmed by 4 bases and 4 bases, with 7 bases remaining between them. CDR1 and CDR2 from the germline V gene are SQVTM and ANQGSEA. CDR3 bases: TGCAGCGTTGCTCCCGGAGAGACCCAGTACTTC. Its protein is CSVAPGETQYF.

The CDR3 region has the DNA TGTGCCAGCAGCCGTCCCGGGACAGGATGGAACTATGGCTACACCTTC. It encodes CASSRPGTGWNYGYTF. The rearrangement uses TRBV11-1 and TRBJ1-2; 8 nucleotides align to TRBD1. J gave up 2 bases and V 5 bases, and 10 bases lay outside the gene matches. The CDR3 covers 16 residues. From germline, CDR1 is SGHAT and CDR2 FQDESV (reference sequence).

The chain couples TRBV5-1 to TRBJ1-2, with 10 bases aligning to TRBD1. The CDR3 is 14 residues long. From germline, CDR1 is SGHRS and CDR2 YFSETQ. V gave up 5 bases and J gave up 8 bases; unmatched junction bases: 9. The CDR3 spells CASSPSGTGDGYTF. The CDR3, as DNA: TGCGCCAGCAGTCCTTCCGGGACAGGGGACGGCTACACCTTC.

V and J are TRBV5-6 and TRBJ1-2; 8 nucleotides agree with TRBD1. Looked up from germline, CDR1 is SGHDT and CDR2 is YYEEEE. CDR3 length: 16 residues. V shed 2 bases, J shed 4 bases, and the junction held 10 bases outside the gene matches. CDR3 bases: TGTGCCAGCAGCTTACAACAGGGGGTCCGGGGCTATGGCTACACCTTC. Translation: CASSLQQGVRGYGYTF.

The chain is built from TRBV28 and TRBJ2-2, with D maybe TRBD2 (7 bases). CDR1 is MDHEN and CDR2 is SYDVKM in the germline V gene. The CDR3 is 13 amino acids. V was cut by 10 bases and J by 5 bases, with 14 bases left in between. CDR3 nucleotides: TGTGCCACGGGGGGTCAGGGGACCGGGGAGCTGTTTTTT. As protein: CATGGQGTGELFF.

This chain joins TRBV6-5 and TRBJ1-4; possible D gene TRBD1, 5 bases. The length of the CDR3 is 13 residues. The germline V gene has CDR1 MNHEY and CDR2 SVGAGI. V was clipped by 6 bases and J by 6 bases, with 11 bases between them. The CDR3 sequence: CASRGPSHEKLFF. The CDR3 bases are TGTGCCAGCAGGGGACCGAGTCATGAAAAACTGTTTTTT.

The rearrangement links TRBV7-6 to TRBJ2-2; the D is unclear. From germline, CDR1 is SGHVS and CDR2 FNYEAQ. V was clipped by 3 bases and J by 8 bases, with 4 bases between them. The length of the CDR3 is 11 residues. Here the CDR3 DNA reads TGTGCCAGCAGCTTTTTGGGGGAGCTGTTTTTT. Protein product: CASSFLGELFF.

This clone is termed medium-sized. The chain is built from TRBV14 and TRBJ2-5; possibly TRBD1 for D (6 bases). The germline CDR1 and CDR2 sequences are SGHDN and FVKESK. The ends were cut back, 5 bases at V and 5 bases at J, with 15 bases in the middle. The CDR3 is 14 residues long. DNA of the CDR3: TGTGCCAGCAGCGTCCCAGGGGCAAGGGAGACCCAGTACTTC. Translation gives CASSVPGARETQYF.

This sequence joins TRBV6-5 and TRBJ2-1, with a possible D match to TRBD2 (5 bases). CDR1 is MNHEY and CDR2 is SVGAGI in the germline V gene. The CDR3 totals 12 residues. V lost 6 bases, J lost 10 bases, and 13 bases lay in between. CDR3 sequence reads: CASSNEGGEQFF. The CDR3 DNA sequence: TGTGCCAGCAGCAATGAGGGCGGAGAGCAGTTCTTC.

The chain combines TRBV4-2 with TRBJ1-5; 8 nucleotides match TRBD1. The CDR3 consists of 14 residues. V was pared by 4 bases and J by 4 bases, with 3 bases of the junction left unmatched. Germline values: CDR1 LGHNA, CDR2 YNFKEQ. The CDR3 here is CASSLRTGNQPQHF. CDR3 nucleotide sequence: TGTGCCAGCAGCCTCCGGACAGGGAATCAGCCCCAGCATTTT.

J is TRBJ1-1 and V is TRBV7-9; D gene uncertain. CDR3 size: 16 residues. V was trimmed by 6 bases and J by 2 bases, leaving 19 bases between them. Germline lookup yields CDR1 SEHNR and CDR2 FQNEAQ (reference sequence). The CDR3 reads CASSRSLTEGNTEAFF. The CDR3 nucleotides read TGTGCCAGCAGTCGATCTCTTACGGAAGGAAACACTGAAGCTTTCTTT.

The V and J genes are TRBV7-9 and TRBJ1-4; 9 bases map to TRBD1. J gave up 5 bases and V 1 base, and 2 bases lay outside the gene matches. Looked up from germline, CDR1 is SEHNR and CDR2 is FQNEAQ (reference sequence). The CDR3 runs 15 residues. This CDR3 reads CASSLGGTGNEKLFF. The CDR3 coding sequence is TGTGCCAGCAGCTTAGGTGGGACAGGGAATGAAAAACTGTTTTTT.

This clone showed up just a few times. Here the CDR3 DNA reads TGCGCCAGCAGCCTTCGACCCGGGGACCCCGAGACCCAGTACTTC. Amino acids: CASSLRPGDPETQYF. The chain is built from TRBV5-1 and TRBJ2-5; the D gene could be TRBD1 or TRBD2 (5 bases each). This CDR3 is 15 amino acids long. Trimming pared 4 bases from V and 5 bases from J, leaving 18 bases between. Germline V CDR1 and CDR2: SGHRS, YFSETQ.

This sequence joins TRBV4-2 and TRBJ2-1; maybe TRBD2 (5 bases). Germline CDR1 LGHNA, CDR2 YNFKEQ. This CDR3 is built from 13 residues. With 0 bases removed from V and 10 bases from J, the gap between germline ends came to 10 bases. This CDR3 reads CASSQDLAGEQFF. As DNA, the CDR3 is TGTGCCAGCAGCCAAGATCTAGCCGGAGAGCAGTTCTTC.

This clone was detected only a few times. The J gene is TRBJ2-6, the V gene TRBV6-1; D unclear. Trimming stripped 8 bases from V and 3 bases from J, with 14 bases between. Germline assignment: CDR1 MNHNS and CDR2 SASEGT. The CDR3 extends over 15 amino acids. The CDR3 reads CASGDLVGGANVLTF. The CDR3 DNA reads TGTGCCAGCGGAGACTTGGTGGGTGGGGCCAACGTCCTGACTTTC.

V usage is TRBV7-8 and J usage is TRBJ2-3; 11 bases agree with TRBD1. V lost 7 bases and J lost 4; bases outside the gene matches: 4. The CDR3 loop spans 14 amino acids. Per the germline V gene, CDR1 is SGHVS and CDR2 is FQNEAQ. The CDR3 reads CASKWTGGSDTQYF. The DNA for the CDR3 is TGTGCCAGCAAGTGGACAGGGGGCTCAGATACGCAGTATTTT.

The CDR3, as DNA: TGCGCCAGCAGCTTCGGCGGGAGCCCCGGGGAGACCCAGTACTTC. The encoded protein is CASSFGGSPGETQYF. The chain carries TRBV5-1 and TRBJ2-5, with 7 positions matching TRBD2. Trimming took 2 bases from V and 5 from J; bases not matched to a gene: 9. In germline, CDR1 is SGHRS, CDR2 YFSETQ. This CDR3 is built from 15 residues. Combining the CDR3 with reference TRBV5-1 and TRBJ2-5 gives the whole variable domain KAGVTQTPRYLIKTRGQQVTLSCSPISGHRSVSWYQQTPGQGLQFLFEYFSETQRNKGNFPGRFSGRQFSNSRSEMNVSTLELGDSALYLCASSFGGSPGETQYFGPGTRLLVL.

CDR3 amino acids: CATSREGGLYEQYF. The CDR3 DNA reads as TGTGCCACCAGCAGAGAGGGGGGTCTCTACGAGCAGTACTTC. The rearrangement joins TRBV15 to TRBJ2-7, with D maybe TRBD2 (6 bases). V was cut by 0 bases and J by 3 bases, with 9 bases left in between. CDR1 is LNHNV and CDR2 is YYDKDF in the germline V gene (reference sequence). The CDR3 has 14 residues.